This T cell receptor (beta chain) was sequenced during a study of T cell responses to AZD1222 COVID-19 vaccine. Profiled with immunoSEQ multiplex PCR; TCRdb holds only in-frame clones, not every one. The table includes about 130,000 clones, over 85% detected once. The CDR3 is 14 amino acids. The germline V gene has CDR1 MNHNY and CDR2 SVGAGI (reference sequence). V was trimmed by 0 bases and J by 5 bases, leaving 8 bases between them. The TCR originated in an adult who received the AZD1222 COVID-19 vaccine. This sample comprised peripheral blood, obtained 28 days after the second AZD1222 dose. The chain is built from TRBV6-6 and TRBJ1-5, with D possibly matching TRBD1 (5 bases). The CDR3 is CASSYSMGDQPQHF. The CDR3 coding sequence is TGTGCCAGCAGTTACTCGATGGGGGATCAGCCCCAGCATTTT.